This TCR beta chain was sequenced during a study of cytomegalovirus exposure and HLA in healthy donors. Looking at the study overall: Sequencing of some 200 million T cells in an earlier analysis found 95 million to 120 million unique TCR beta sequences. General observations from the study: CMV serostatus was the only immune exposure information that was available.

Losses at the gene ends were 5 bases for V and 5 bases for J; bases not matched to a gene: 12. The CDR3 has 17 residues. Germline V CDR1 and CDR2: MDHEN, SYDVKM. A multiplex PCR was run with 60 Vbeta primers and 13 Jbeta primers. Produced via immunoSEQ multiplex PCR; TCRdb's table is partial and in-frame only. The data show about 140,000 clones, just over 65% seen once. To note about this clone: Its antigen remains unknown.

Sample: PBMCs. This clonotype was obtained from a woman aged 55 to 70 in good health and CMV-seronegative. The chain joins TRBV28 to TRBJ2-1, with 10 bases fitting TRBD2. The CDR3 bases are TGTGCCAGCAGTCCACTACCCGCTAGCGGGAGAAACAATGAGCAGTTCTTC. Translating it yields CASSPLPASGRNNEQFF.